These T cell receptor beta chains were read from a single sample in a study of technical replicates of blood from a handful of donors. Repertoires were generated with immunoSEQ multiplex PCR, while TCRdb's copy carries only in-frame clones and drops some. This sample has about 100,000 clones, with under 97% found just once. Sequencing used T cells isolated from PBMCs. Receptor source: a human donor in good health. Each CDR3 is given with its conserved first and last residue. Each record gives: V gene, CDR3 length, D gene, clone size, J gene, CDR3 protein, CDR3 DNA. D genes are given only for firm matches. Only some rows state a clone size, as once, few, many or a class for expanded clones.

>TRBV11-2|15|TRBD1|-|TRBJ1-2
CASSLGDRGDSGYTF
TGTGCCAGCAGCTTAGGGGACAGGGGTGATTCTGGCTACACCTTC
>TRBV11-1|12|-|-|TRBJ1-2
CASSQGDYGYTF
TGTGCCAGCAGCCAAGGGGACTATGGCTACACCTTC
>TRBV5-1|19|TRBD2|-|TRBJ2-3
CASSSTTTGAGTPTDTQYF
TGCGCCAGCAGCTCGACGACTACTGGAGCGGGAACCCCCACAGATACGCAGTATTTT
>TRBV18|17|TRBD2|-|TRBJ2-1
CASSLGTSGGPYNEQFF
TGTGCCAGCTCACTCGGGACTAGTGGGGGGCCCTACAATGAGCAGTTCTTC
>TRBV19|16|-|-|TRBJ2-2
CASSIRMRQVDGELFF
TGTGCCAGTAGTATAAGAATGAGACAGGTCGACGGGGAGCTGTTTTTT
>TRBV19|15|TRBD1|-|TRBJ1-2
CASSISPDRDYGYTF
TGTGCCAGTAGTATCTCGCCCGACAGGGACTATGGCTACACCTTC
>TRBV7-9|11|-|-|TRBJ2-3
CASSYSDTQYF
TGTGCCAGCAGCTACTCAGATACGCAGTATTTT
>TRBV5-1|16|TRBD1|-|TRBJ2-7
CASSQTRALQGHEQYF
TGCGCCAGCAGCCAAACCAGGGCCCTACAGGGGCACGAGCAGTACTTC
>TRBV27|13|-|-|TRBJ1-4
CASSRGAYEKLFF
TGTGCCAGCAGTCGTGGGGCGTATGAAAAACTGTTTTTT
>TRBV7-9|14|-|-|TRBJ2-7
CASSYSGAYYEQYF
TGTGCCAGCAGCTATTCTGGGGCTTACTACGAGCAGTACTTC
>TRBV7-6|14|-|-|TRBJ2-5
CASSLAGGAETQYF
TGTGCCAGCAGCTTAGCGGGGGGGGCAGAGACCCAGTACTTC
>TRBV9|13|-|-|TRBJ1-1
CASSPNTFREAFF
TGTGCCAGCAGCCCCAATACTTTCAGGGAAGCTTTCTTT
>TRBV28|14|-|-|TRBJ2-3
CASTASATTDTQYF
TGTGCCAGCACAGCTAGCGCAACCACAGATACGCAGTATTTT
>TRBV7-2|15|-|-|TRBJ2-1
CASSFSRAVYNEQFF
TGTGCCAGCAGCTTCTCGCGGGCTGTCTACAATGAGCAGTTCTTC
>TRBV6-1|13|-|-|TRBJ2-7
CASSEAYLHEQYF
TGTGCCAGCAGTGAAGCGTATCTTCACGAGCAGTACTTC
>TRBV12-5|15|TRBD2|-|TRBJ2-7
CASGVNGGYSYEQYF
TGTGCTAGTGGTGTAAACGGGGGGTACTCCTACGAGCAGTACTTC
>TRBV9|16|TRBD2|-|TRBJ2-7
CASSLRSGSGPYEQYF
TGTGCCAGCAGCTTACGAAGCGGGAGTGGACCCTACGAGCAGTACTTC
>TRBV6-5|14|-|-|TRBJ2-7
CASSHRAVGYEQYF
TGTGCCAGCAGTCACAGGGCAGTAGGCTACGAGCAGTACTTC
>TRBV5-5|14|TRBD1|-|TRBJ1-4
CASSGDRVDGKLFF
TGTGCCAGCAGCGGAGACAGGGTAGATGGAAAACTGTTTTTT
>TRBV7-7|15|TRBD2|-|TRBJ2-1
CASSLSQIAGGEQFF
TGTGCTAGCAGCTTAAGTCAAATAGCGGGTGGTGAGCAGTTCTTC
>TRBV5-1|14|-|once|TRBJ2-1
CASSFQVSYNEQFF
TGCGCCAGCAGCTTCCAGGTCTCCTACAATGAGCAGTTCTTC
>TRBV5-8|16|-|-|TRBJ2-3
CASSSGETLVMDTQYF
TGTGCCAGCAGCTCGGGGGAGACTTTAGTCATGGATACGCAGTATTTT
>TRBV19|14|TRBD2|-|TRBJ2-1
CASSTSGSVNEQFF
TGTGCCAGTTCGACTAGCGGGAGCGTCAATGAGCAGTTCTTC
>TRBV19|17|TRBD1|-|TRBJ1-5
CASITRTGDFGFQPQHF
TGTGCCAGTATCACTCGGACAGGGGACTTCGGGTTCCAGCCCCAGCATTTT
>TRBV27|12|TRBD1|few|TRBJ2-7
CASSGTGDEQYF
TGTGCCAGCAGCGGGACAGGGGACGAGCAGTACTTC
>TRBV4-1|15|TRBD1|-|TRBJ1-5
CASSQGTGSNQPQHF
TGCGCCAGCAGCCAAGGGACAGGGAGCAATCAGCCCCAGCATTTT
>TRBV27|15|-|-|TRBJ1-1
CASSFRRTVNTEAFF
TGTGCCAGCAGTTTCAGGCGGACAGTGAACACTGAAGCTTTCTTT
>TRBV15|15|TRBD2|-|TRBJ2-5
CATSRKSGSGGTQYF
TGTGCCACCAGCAGAAAAAGCGGGAGCGGGGGGACCCAGTACTTC
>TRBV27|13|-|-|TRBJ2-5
CASSEQGAETQYF
TGTGCCAGCAGTGAACAGGGAGCGGAGACCCAGTACTTC
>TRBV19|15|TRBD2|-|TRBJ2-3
CALGPGGAVPDTQYF
TGTGCCCTAGGACCCGGGGGGGCAGTCCCAGATACGCAGTATTTT
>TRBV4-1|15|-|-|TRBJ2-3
CASSQDRGSTDTQYF
TGCGCCAGCAGCCAAGATAGGGGCAGCACAGATACGCAGTATTTT
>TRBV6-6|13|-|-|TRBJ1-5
CASSYSRGQPQHF
TGTGCCAGCAGTTACTCGCGGGGTCAGCCCCAGCATTTT
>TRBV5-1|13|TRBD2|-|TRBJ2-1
CASSLGSGNEQFF
TGCGCCAGCAGCTTGGGTAGCGGGAATGAGCAGTTCTTC
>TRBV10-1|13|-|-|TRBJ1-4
CASSKETNEKLFF
TGCGCCAGCAGTAAGGAGACTAATGAAAAACTGTTTTTT
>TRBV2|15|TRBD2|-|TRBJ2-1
CASSAGTSGSNEQFF
TGTGCCAGCAGTGCCGGGACTAGCGGGTCCAATGAGCAGTTCTTC
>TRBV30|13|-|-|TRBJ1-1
CAWSLAAGTEAFF
TGTGCCTGGAGTTTGGCGGCGGGGACTGAAGCTTTCTTT
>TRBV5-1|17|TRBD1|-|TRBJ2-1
CASSLSPPGQGAPKQFF
TGCGCCAGCAGCTTGAGCCCACCGGGACAGGGGGCCCCTAAGCAGTTCTTC
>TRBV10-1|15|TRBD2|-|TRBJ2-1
CASSPLAGVVNEQFF
TGCGCCAGCAGCCCTCTAGCGGGAGTAGTTAATGAGCAGTTCTTC
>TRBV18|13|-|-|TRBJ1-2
CASSPEMNYGYTF
TGTGCCAGCTCACCAGAGATGAACTATGGCTACACCTTC
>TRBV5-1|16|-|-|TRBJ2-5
CASSLSTAAVGGTQYF
TGCGCCAGCAGCCTATCGACAGCCGCCGTGGGTGGAACCCAGTACTTC
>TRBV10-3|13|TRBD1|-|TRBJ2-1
CAISEKGAGEQFF
TGTGCCATCAGTGAGAAGGGGGCAGGTGAGCAGTTCTTC
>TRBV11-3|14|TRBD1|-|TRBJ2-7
CASSNRDSSYEQYF
TGTGCCAGCAGCAACCGGGACAGTTCCTACGAGCAGTACTTC
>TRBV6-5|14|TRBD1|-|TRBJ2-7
CANRGTWTGGLWYF
TGTGCCAACAGGGGGACGTGGACAGGAGGGTTATGGTACTTC
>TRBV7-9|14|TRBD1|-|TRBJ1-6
CASSLQTGVSPLHF
TGTGCCAGCAGCTTACAGACAGGGGTTTCACCCCTCCACTTT
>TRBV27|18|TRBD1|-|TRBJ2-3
CASSSGTGGLFGTDTQYF
TGTGCCAGCAGTTCAGGGACAGGGGGGTTATTCGGCACAGATACGCAGTATTTT
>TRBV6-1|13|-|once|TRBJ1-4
CASSPGLFEKLFF
TGTGCCAGCAGTCCAGGGTTGTTCGAAAAACTGTTTTTT
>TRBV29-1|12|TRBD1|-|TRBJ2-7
CSAGDREYEQYF
TGCAGCGCGGGGGACAGGGAGTACGAGCAGTACTTC
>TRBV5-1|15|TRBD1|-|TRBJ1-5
CASSPGTVENQPQHF
TGCGCCAGCAGCCCTGGGACAGTGGAAAATCAGCCCCAGCATTTT
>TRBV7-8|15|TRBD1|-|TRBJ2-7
CASSSGQAFSYEQYF
TGTGCCAGCAGCTCGGGACAGGCCTTCTCCTACGAGCAGTACTTC
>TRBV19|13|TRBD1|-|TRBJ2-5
CASSPTGGETQYF
TGTGCCAGTAGCCCGACAGGGGGGGAGACCCAGTACTTC
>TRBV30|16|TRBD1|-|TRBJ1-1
CAWSAGGADRGTEAFF
TGTGCCTGGAGTGCTGGGGGGGCCGACAGGGGCACTGAAGCTTTCTTT